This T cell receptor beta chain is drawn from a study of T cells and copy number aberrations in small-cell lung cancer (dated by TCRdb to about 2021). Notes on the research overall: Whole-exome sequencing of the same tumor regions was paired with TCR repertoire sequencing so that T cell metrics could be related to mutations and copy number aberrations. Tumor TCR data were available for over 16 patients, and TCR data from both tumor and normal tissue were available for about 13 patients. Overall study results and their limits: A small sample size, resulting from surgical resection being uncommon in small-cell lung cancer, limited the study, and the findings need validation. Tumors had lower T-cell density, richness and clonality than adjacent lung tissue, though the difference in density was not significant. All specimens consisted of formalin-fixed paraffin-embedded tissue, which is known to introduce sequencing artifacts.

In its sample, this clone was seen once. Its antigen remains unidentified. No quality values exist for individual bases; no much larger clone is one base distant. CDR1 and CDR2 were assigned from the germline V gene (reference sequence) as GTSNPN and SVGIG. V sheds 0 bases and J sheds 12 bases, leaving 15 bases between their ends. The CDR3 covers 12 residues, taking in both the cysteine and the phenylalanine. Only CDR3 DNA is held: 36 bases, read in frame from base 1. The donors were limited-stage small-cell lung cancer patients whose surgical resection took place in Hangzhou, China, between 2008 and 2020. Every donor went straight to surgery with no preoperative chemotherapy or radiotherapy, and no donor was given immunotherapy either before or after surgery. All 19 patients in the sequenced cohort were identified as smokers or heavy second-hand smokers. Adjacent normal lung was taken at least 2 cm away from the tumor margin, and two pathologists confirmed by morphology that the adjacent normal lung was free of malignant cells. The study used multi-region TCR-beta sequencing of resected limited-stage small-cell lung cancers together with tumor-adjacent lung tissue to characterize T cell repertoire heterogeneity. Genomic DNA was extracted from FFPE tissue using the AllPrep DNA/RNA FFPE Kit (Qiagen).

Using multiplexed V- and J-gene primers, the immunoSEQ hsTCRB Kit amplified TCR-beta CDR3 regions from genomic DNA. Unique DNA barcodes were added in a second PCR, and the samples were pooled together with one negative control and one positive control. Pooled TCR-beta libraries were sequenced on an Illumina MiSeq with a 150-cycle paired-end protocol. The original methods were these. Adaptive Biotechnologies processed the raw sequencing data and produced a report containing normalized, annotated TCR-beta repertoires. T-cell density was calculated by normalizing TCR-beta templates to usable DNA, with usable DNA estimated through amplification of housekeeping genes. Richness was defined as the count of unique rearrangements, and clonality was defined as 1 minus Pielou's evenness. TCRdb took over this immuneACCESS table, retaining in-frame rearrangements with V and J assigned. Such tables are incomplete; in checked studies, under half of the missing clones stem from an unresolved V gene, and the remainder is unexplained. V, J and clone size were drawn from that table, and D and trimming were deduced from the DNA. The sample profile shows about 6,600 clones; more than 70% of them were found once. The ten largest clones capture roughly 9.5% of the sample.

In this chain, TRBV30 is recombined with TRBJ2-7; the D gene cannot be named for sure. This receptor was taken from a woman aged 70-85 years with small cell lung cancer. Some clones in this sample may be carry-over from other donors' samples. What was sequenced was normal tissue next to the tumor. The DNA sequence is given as TGTGCCTGGAGTGTAGCCCACTCCAGGCCGTACTTC. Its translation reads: CAWSVAHSRPYF.